This T cell receptor (beta chain) is from a study of Ad26.COV2.S vaccination and SARS-CoV-2 variants. Study background: The donor belonged to the COV1001 Ad26.COV2.S trial arm. Participants got Ad26.COV2.S intramuscularly, once or twice 56 days apart.

Broader study findings: Spike-specific TCR breadth ran higher among vaccine recipients than placebo recipients.

The V segment lost 9 bases and the J segment 5 bases; nucleotides outside the gene matches: 9. Germline V gene data show CDR1 as LNHDA and CDR2 as SQIVND (reference sequence). CDR3 length: 14 residues. Concerning this clone: What it binds is not known.

Indicated treatment: 19 received Ad26.COV2.S at low or high dose, single or two shots; about 5 received placebo; per-sample allocation not given. Specimens were obtained on day 63 following the first vaccine or placebo injection. Ad26 vector vaccine expressed Wuhan-strain SARS-CoV-2 spike. Sequenced by immunoSEQ multiplex PCR; TCRdb stores in-frame clones only, minus some. The sample carries some 300,000 clones, approximately 86% recorded once. The V call is TRBV19, the J call TRBJ1-2, with TRBD1 identical over 10 bases. The clonotype comes from a person between 18 and 60 years old who received the Ad26.COV2.S COVID-19 vaccine or a placebo. The starting material was peripheral blood, obtained in a trial of Ad26.COV2.S vaccine versus placebo. The CDR3 loop reads CASTPRDRGYGYTF. The CDR3 DNA reads as TGTGCCAGCACCCCGAGGGACAGGGGATATGGCTACACCTTC.